What follows are 4 T cell receptor beta chains derived from one specimen sequenced in a study of blood T cell repertoires in COVID-19. Profiled with immunoSEQ multiplex PCR; TCRdb holds only in-frame clones, not every one. Seen here are 200,000 to 300,000 clones, approximately 78% observed once, and the top ten hold roughly 12%. The sample comprised peripheral blood. The receptors come from an older woman with active or convalescent COVID-19.

The chain couples TRBV9 to TRBJ2-7; 10 positions agree with TRBD1. CDR1 and CDR2 (germline): SGDLS, YYNGEE. Unmatched junction bases numbered 5, after V lost 1 base and J lost 7 bases. This CDR3 has 14 residues. The CDR3 nucleotides read TGTGCCAGCAGCGTATGGACAGGGGGTGAGGAGCAGTACTTC. Translating gives CASSVWTGGEEQYF. Together with reference TRBV9 and TRBJ2-7, the CDR3 gives the full variable domain: DSGVTQTPKHLITATGQRVTLRCSPRSGDLSVYWYQQSLDQGLQFLIQYYNGEERAKGNILERFSAQQFPDLHSELNLSSLELGDSALYFCASSVWTGGEEQYFGPGTRLTVT.

In its sample, this clone was seen once. This chain links TRBV6-2 or TRBV6-3 with TRBJ1-2; 7 bases align to TRBD1. The CDR3 runs 16 residues. The germline V gene encodes CDR1 MNHEY and CDR2 SVGEGT. Unmatched junction bases numbered 10, after V lost 2 bases and J lost 4 bases. In nucleotides, the CDR3 is TGTGCCAGCAGTTACGCGGAGGGGGCATCGCGCTATGGCTACACCTTC. As protein: CASSYAEGASRYGYTF.

This clone has a handful of counts. The chain couples TRBV2 to TRBJ1-2; 9 nucleotides line up with TRBD1. Per the germline V gene, CDR1 is SNHLY and CDR2 is FYNNEI. The CDR3 covers 17 residues. Losses at the gene ends were 10 bases for V and 2 bases for J; bases not matched to a gene: 17. CDR3 amino acids: CANPPGQGELGNYGYTF. CDR3 bases: TGTGCCAACCCCCCGGGACAGGGAGAATTAGGAAACTATGGCTACACCTTC.

The chain employs TRBV25-1 and TRBJ2-7, with 8 bases lining up with TRBD1. V was pared by 3 bases and J by 2 bases, with 6 bases of the junction left unmatched. The CDR3 loop spans 15 amino acids. CDR1 and CDR2 (germline): MGHDK, SYGVNS. This CDR3 reads CASSDRGRLPYEQYF. CDR3 DNA: TGTGCCAGCAGTGACAGGGGGCGCCTTCCCTACGAGCAGTACTTC.